These 19 T cell receptor beta chains were all obtained from the same sample, sequenced in a study of shared clonotypes between healthy human individuals. Terminally differentiated effector memory CD45RA+ cells were left out of the naive CD8 fraction, which was CD45RO-negative and positively selected for CCR7. TCRdb's table, derived via immunoSEQ multiplex PCR, lists solely in-frame clones and lacks some. There are about 2 million clones in the sample; approximately 95% occur only once, and about 1.1% lies in the top ten. Material: naive CD8+ T cells sorted from blood. The source of these receptors is a man aged 18 to 30 in good health.

This chain links TRBV15 with TRBJ2-7; tentatively, D is TRBD1 (6 bases). This CDR3 has 15 amino acids. Germline V gives CDR1 LNHNV, CDR2 YYDKDF (reference sequence). Trimming left V 3 bases short and J 0 bases short, with 12 bases between. CDR3 in DNA: TGTGCCACCAGCAGTAACAGGGAGTCCTCCTACGAGCAGTACTTC. Translating it yields CATSSNRESSYEQYF.

This clone was detected once. The chain carries TRBV6-4 and TRBJ1-1; 8 bases align to TRBD1. The CDR3 consists of 13 residues. Germline V lookup: CDR1 MRHNA, CDR2 SNTAGT. The junction had 4 bases not matched to a gene; V was cut back by 6 bases and J by 4 bases. CDR3 nucleotide sequence: TGTGCCAGCAGGGACAGGGAGGGCACTGAAGCTTTCTTT. Protein sequence: CASRDREGTEAFF.

This chain uses TRBV5-6 with TRBJ1-1; possibly TRBD1 for D (5 bases). The germline gives CDR1 SGHDT, CDR2 YYEEEE. Trimming stripped 7 bases from V and 1 base from J, with 17 bases between. The CDR3 sequence is 15 residues long. CDR3 protein: CASVNGGQSNTEAFF. Here the CDR3 DNA reads TGTGCCAGCGTCAACGGAGGACAATCGAACACTGAAGCTTTCTTT.

This clone was observed once. This chain connects TRBV29-1 to TRBJ2-5; 7 nucleotides line up with TRBD1. The J call may be incorrect, as the DNA end agrees better with TRBJ2-7. Germline values: CDR1 SQVTM, CDR2 ANQGSEA. There are 13 residues in the CDR3. The CDR3 loop is CSVADRESYEQYF. DNA for the CDR3: TGCAGCGTTGCAGACAGGGAGTCCTACGAGCAGTACTTC.

Here the CDR3 reads CASSLHFGEYNEQFF. The DNA of the CDR3 is TGTGCCAGCAGCTTACATTTCGGAGAGTACAATGAGCAGTTCTTC. The chain links TRBV7-9 to TRBJ2-1; D is unresolved. Germline V gene sequence: CDR1 SEHNR, CDR2 FQNEAQ (reference sequence). V was pared by 2 bases and J by 4 bases, with 12 bases between. This CDR3 spans 15 amino acids.

This chain joins TRBV7-9 and TRBJ2-1; D is perhaps TRBD1 (6 bases). Germline CDR1 is SEHNR and CDR2 is FQNEAQ (reference sequence). CDR3 length equals 14 residues. V lost 2 bases and J 9 bases, leaving 14 bases between the germline ends. As DNA, the CDR3 is TGTGCCAGCAGCTTATCAGGGGATGTCCGTGAGCAGTTCTTC. The encoded protein is CASSLSGDVREQFF.

The chain links TRBV6-6 to TRBJ2-1, with 9 bases identical to TRBD1. The germline V gene encodes CDR1 MNHNY and CDR2 SVGAGI (reference sequence). This CDR3 is 14 amino acids long. J lost 3 bases, V lost 6 bases, and 3 bases had no gene match. The CDR3, as DNA: TGTGCCAGCAGCCGGGACAGGGACTACAATGAGCAGTTCTTC. Amino acid sequence: CASSRDRDYNEQFF.

V is TRBV6-6 and J is TRBJ2-3; 7 bases match TRBD1. The trim removed 5 bases at V and 6 bases at J, leaving 5 bases unmatched. The length of the CDR3 is 13 residues. Germline V gene data show CDR1 as MNHNY and CDR2 as SVGAGI (reference sequence). This CDR3 is CASSPQGVDTQYF. The CDR3 nucleotides are TGTGCCAGCAGTCCGCAGGGGGTCGATACGCAGTATTTT.

This chain connects TRBV30 to TRBJ2-5; D not resolved. Germline V lookup: CDR1 GTSNPN, CDR2 SVGIG (reference sequence). Trimming cost V 6 bases and J 3 bases, with 5 bases left between them. The CDR3 length is 10 residues. The CDR3 sequence is CACSKETQYF. The CDR3 DNA reads TGTGCCTGCTCAAAAGAGACCCAGTACTTC. Supplemented by reference TRBV30 and TRBJ2-5, the full variable domain reads SQTIHQWPATLVQPVGSPLSLECTVEGTSNPNLYWYRQAAGRGLQLLFYSVGIGQISSEVPQNLSASRPQDRQFILSSKKLLLSDSGFYLCACSKETQYFGPGTRLLVL.

To note about this clone: Other DNA variants within this sample encode the same CDR3. The chain uses TRBV27 and TRBJ1-1; 7 bases align to TRBD1. The CDR3 sequence is 14 residues long. Germline CDR1 and CDR2: MNHEY and SMNVEV (reference sequence). V shed 1 base and J 5 bases; nucleotides not matched to a gene: 4. CDR3 nucleotides: TGTGCCAGCAGTTTATACAGGGGAGGAACTGAAGCTTTCTTT. This gives the protein CASSLYRGGTEAFF.

V gene TRBV7-8 combines with J gene TRBJ2-6; no firm D call. The CDR3 totals 15 residues. The germline V and J ends were trimmed by 1 base and 4 bases, with 8 bases remaining between them. Germline CDR1 SGHVS, CDR2 FQNEAQ. CDR3 loop: CASSLGNPGANVLTF. CDR3 nucleotides: TGTGCCAGCAGCTTAGGGAATCCCGGGGCCAACGTCCTGACTTTC.

This clone was recorded only once. The CDR3: CASSFATAYEQYF. The DNA for the CDR3 is TGTGCCAGCAGTTTCGCGACAGCCTACGAGCAGTACTTC. This chain connects TRBV27 to TRBJ2-7; perhaps TRBD1 as D (5 bases). Between the trimmed V and J ends, which lost 3 bases and 2 bases, there was a span of 8 bases. Germline CDR1 reads MNHEY; CDR2 reads SMNVEV (reference sequence). The CDR3 spans 13 residues.

This chain uses TRBV5-6 with TRBJ1-6; D gene uncertain. The germline V and J ends were trimmed by 4 bases and 8 bases, with 10 bases remaining between them. Germline V gives CDR1 SGHDT, CDR2 YYEEEE. This CDR3 region has 13 residues. The CDR3 sequence: CASSEQNYSPLHF. The CDR3, as DNA: TGTGCCAGCAGCGAGCAAAACTATTCACCCCTCCACTTT.

In the case of this clone: This same CDR3 is encoded by further DNA sequences in the sample. The chain has TRBV19 and TRBJ2-7; D is possibly TRBD2 (6 bases). CDR3 length: 13 residues. Germline CDR1 reads LNHDA; CDR2 reads SQIVND (reference sequence). The germline V and J ends were trimmed by 3 bases and 1 base, with 7 bases remaining between them. The CDR3: CASSIGGSYEQYF. CDR3 nucleotides: TGTGCCAGTAGTATTGGAGGGTCCTACGAGCAGTACTTC.

CDR3 amino acids: CASSYFLAGGNEQFF. The DNA for the CDR3 is TGTGCCAGCAGTTATTTTCTAGCGGGGGGAAATGAGCAGTTCTTC. V and J are TRBV6-5 and TRBJ2-1; 11 bases are shared with TRBD2. From germline, CDR1 is MNHEY and CDR2 SVGAGI. With 3 bases clipped from V and 7 bases from J, the junction kept 5 bases outside the gene matches. The CDR3 is 15 residues long.

CDR3 loop: CASIGQITDEQYF. The CDR3 DNA reads TGTGCCAGCATCGGGCAAATTACGGACGAGCAGTACTTC. The chain has TRBV6-6 and TRBJ2-7; no clear D gene. Trimming took off 7 bases at V and 5 bases at J, with 15 bases between the two ends. Germline values: CDR1 MNHNY, CDR2 SVGAGI (reference sequence). The CDR3 length is 13 residues.

V is TRBV6-5 and J is TRBJ2-7; 8 bases fit TRBD2. Germline CDR1 and CDR2: MNHEY and SVGAGI. V dropped 2 bases and J dropped 6; count of bases not matched to a gene: 12. The CDR3 runs to 16 residues. The CDR3 spells CASSYPGGGNTLEQYF. CDR3 nucleotides: TGTGCCAGCAGTTACCCCGGGGGGGGTAACACCCTCGAGCAGTACTTC.

To note about this clone: This same CDR3 is encoded by further DNA sequences in the sample. The rearrangement joins TRBV4-1 to TRBJ2-5, with D perhaps matching TRBD2 (5 bases). The CDR3 consists of 15 residues. V lost 1 base and J lost 1, with 10 bases in between. Germline assignment: CDR1 MGHRA and CDR2 YSYEKL. The CDR3 protein is CASSQVPGSQETQYF. The CDR3 DNA reads as TGCGCCAGCAGCCAAGTTCCGGGAAGCCAAGAGACCCAGTACTTC.

The chain couples TRBV5-6 to TRBJ2-3; 8 bases align to TRBD2. Looked up from germline, CDR1 is SGHDT and CDR2 is YYEEEE. Losses at the gene ends were 2 bases for V and 6 bases for J; bases not matched to a gene: 14. CDR3 length: 17 residues. The CDR3 bases are TGTGCCAGCAGCTTAACTTGGCGGGAGGAAGAAACGGATACGCAGTATTTT. This encodes CASSLTWREEETDTQYF.